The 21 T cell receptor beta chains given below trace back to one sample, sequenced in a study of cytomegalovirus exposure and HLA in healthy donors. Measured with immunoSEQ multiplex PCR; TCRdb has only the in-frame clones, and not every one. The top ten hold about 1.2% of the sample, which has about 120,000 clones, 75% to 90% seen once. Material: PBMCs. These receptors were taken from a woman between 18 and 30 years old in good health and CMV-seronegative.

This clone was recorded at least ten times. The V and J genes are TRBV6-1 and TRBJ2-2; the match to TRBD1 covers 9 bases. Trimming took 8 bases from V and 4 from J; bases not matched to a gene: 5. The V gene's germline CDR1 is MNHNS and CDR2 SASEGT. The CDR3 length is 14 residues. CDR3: CASVDRGATGELFF. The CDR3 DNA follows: TGTGCCAGCGTTGACAGGGGGGCCACCGGGGAGCTGTTTTTT.

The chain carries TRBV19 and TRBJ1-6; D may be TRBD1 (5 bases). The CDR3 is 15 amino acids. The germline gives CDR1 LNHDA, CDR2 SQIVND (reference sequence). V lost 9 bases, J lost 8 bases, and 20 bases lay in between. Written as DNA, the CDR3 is TGTGCCAGCCTACCCACAGGCGAACAGGATTCACCCCTCCACTTT. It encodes CASLPTGEQDSPLHF. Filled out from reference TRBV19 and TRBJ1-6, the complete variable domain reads DGGITQSPKYLFRKEGQNVTLSCEQNLNHDAMYWYRQDPGQGLRLIYYSQIVNDFQKGDIAEGYSVSREKKESFPLTVTSAQKNPTAFYLCASLPTGEQDSPLHFGNGTRLTVT.

CDR3 amino acids: CASSWQGSSEAFF. CDR3 DNA sequence: TGTGCCAGCAGTTGGCAGGGATCGTCTGAAGCTTTCTTT. The V gene is TRBV27, the J gene TRBJ1-1; D may be TRBD1 (5 bases). Germline assignment: CDR1 MNHEY and CDR2 SMNVEV (reference sequence). Trimming removed 4 bases from V and 6 bases from J, with 12 bases in between. CDR3 length: 13 amino acids.

The DNA for the CDR3 is TGTGCCAGCTCCCAAACAGGGCCCTCCTACGAGCAGTACTTC. Its protein product is CASSQTGPSYEQYF. The chain links TRBV6-5 to TRBJ2-7; D perhaps matches TRBD1 (6 bases). Germline assignment: CDR1 MNHEY and CDR2 SVGAGI. There are 14 residues in the CDR3. V dropped 8 bases and J dropped 0 bases, with 14 bases sitting between them.

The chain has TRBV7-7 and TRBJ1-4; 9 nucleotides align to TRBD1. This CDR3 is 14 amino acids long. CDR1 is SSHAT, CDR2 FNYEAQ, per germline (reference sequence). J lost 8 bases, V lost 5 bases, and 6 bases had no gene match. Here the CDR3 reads CASSQDRGSEKLFF. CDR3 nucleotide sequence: TGTGCCAGCAGCCAGGACAGGGGTTCGGAAAAACTGTTTTTT.

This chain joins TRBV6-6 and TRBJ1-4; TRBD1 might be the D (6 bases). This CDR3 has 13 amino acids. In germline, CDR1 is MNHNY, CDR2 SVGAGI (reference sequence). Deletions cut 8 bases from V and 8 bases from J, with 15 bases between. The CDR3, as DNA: TGTGCCAGCCAAACAGGGCTGAGAGAAAAACTGTTTTTT. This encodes CASQTGLREKLFF.

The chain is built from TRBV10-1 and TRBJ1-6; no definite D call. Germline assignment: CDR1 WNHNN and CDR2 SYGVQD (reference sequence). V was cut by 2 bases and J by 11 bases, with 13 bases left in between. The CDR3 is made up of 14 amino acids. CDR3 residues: CASSELPLLAPLHF. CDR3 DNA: TGCGCCAGCAGTGAGCTCCCCCTCTTAGCACCCCTCCACTTT.

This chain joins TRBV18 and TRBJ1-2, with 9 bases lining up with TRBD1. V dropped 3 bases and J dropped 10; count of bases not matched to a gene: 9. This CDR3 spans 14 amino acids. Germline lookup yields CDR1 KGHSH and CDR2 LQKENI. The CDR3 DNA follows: TGTGCCAGCTCACCTACAGGGGGCGCAAGCAACTACACCTTC. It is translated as CASSPTGGASNYTF.

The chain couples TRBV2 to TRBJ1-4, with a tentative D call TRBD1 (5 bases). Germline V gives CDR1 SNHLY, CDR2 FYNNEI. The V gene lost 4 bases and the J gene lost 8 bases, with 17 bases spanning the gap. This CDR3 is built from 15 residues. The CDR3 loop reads CASSVRVGVIEKLFF. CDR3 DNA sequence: TGTGCCAGCAGTGTTCGTGTAGGGGTCATCGAAAAACTGTTTTTT.

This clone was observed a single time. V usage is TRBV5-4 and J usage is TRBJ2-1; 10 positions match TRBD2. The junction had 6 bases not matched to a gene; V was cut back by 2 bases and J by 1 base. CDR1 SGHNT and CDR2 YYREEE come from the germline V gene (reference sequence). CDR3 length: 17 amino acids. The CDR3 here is CASSFPSGGLSYNEQFF. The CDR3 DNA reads TGTGCCAGCAGCTTTCCTAGCGGGGGCCTATCCTACAATGAGCAGTTCTTC. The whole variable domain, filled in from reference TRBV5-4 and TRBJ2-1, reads ETGVTQSPTHLIKTRGQQVTLRCSSQSGHNTVSWYQQALGQGPQFIFQYYREEENGRGNFPPRFSGLQFPNYSSELNVNALELDDSALYLCASSFPSGGLSYNEQFFGPGTRLTVL.

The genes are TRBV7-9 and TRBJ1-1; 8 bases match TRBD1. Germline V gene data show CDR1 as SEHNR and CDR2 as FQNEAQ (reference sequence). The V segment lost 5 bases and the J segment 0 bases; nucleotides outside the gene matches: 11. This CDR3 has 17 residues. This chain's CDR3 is CASSPLPGQEMNTEAFF. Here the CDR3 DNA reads TGTGCCAGCAGCCCCTTACCGGGACAGGAGATGAACACTGAAGCTTTCTTT.

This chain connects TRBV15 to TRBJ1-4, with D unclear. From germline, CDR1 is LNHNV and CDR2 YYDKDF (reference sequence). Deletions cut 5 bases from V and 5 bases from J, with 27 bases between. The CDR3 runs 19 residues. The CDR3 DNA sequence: TGTGCCACCAGCCCGTACCGGGTTCCAAAAACAAAGGAGAATGAAAAACTGTTTTTT. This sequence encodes CATSPYRVPKTKENEKLFF.

In DNA, the CDR3 is TGTGCCAAGCCCGGGAATCAGCCCCAGCATTTT. It codes for CAKPGNQPQHF. The chain couples TRBV7-4 to TRBJ1-5; no reliable D call. V gave up 10 bases and J gave up 4 bases, with 8 bases separating them. Germline CDR1 reads SGHVT; CDR2 reads SQSDAQ. The CDR3 is made up of 11 amino acids.

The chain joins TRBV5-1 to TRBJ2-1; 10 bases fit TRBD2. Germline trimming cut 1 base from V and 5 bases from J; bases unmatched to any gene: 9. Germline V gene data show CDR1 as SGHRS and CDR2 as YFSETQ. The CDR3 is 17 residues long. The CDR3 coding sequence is TGCGCCAGCAGCTTGAAGGCTAGCGGGGGATCGGACAATGAGCAGTTCTTC. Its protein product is CASSLKASGGSDNEQFF.

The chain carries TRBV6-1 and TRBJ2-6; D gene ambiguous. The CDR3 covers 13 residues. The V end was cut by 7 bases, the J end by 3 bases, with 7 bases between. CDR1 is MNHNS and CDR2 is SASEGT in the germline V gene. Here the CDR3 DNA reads TGTGCCAGCACTAGGAGTGGGGCCAACGTCCTGACTTTC. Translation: CASTRSGANVLTF.

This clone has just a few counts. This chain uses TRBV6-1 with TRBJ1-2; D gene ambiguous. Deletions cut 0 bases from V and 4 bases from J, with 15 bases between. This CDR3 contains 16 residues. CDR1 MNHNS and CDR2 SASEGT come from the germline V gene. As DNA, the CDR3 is TGTGCCAGCAGTGAAGCGGGCTCTCACTCAGCCTATGGCTACACCTTC. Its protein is CASSEAGSHSAYGYTF.

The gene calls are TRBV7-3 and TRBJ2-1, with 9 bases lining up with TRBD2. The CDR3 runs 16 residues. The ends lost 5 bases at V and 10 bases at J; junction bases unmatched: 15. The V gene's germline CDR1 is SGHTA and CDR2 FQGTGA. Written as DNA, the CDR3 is TGTGCCAGCAGCCTCCTGGCGTCTAGCGGGGTAAAGGAGCAGTTCTTC. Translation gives CASSLLASSGVKEQFF. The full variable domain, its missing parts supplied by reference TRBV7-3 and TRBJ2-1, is GAGVSQTPSNKVTEKGKYVELRCDPISGHTALYWYRQSLGQGPEFLIYFQGTGAADDSGLPNDRFFAVRPEGSVSTLKIQRTERGDSAVYLCASSLLASSGVKEQFFGPGTRLTVL.

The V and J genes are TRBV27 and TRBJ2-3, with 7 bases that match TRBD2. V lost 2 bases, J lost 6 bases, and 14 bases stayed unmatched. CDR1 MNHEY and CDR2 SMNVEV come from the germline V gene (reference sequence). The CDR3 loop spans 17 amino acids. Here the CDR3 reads CASSLRGRGSTPDTQYF. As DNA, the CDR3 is TGTGCCAGCAGTTTACGGGGGAGGGGCAGCACCCCGGATACGCAGTATTTT.

The CDR3 nucleotides are TGTGCCAGCAGCCCCTCAACGCCCGGGGGAAACACCATATATTTT. This translates into CASSPSTPGGNTIYF. This chain joins TRBV2 and TRBJ1-3; no clear D. CDR1 and CDR2 from the germline V gene are SNHLY and FYNNEI. With 6 bases removed from V and 4 bases from J, the gap between germline ends came to 16 bases. This CDR3 spans 15 amino acids.

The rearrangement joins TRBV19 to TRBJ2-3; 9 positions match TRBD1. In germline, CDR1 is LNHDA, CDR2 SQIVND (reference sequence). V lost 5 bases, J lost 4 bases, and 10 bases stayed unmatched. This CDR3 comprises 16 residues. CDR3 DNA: TGTGCCAGTAGTGAGATCCCGGGACAGGGATCAGATACGCAGTATTTT. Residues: CASSEIPGQGSDTQYF.

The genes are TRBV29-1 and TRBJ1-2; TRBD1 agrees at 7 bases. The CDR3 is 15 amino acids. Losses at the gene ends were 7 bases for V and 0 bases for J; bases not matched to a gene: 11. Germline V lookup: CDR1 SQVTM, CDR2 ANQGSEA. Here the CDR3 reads CSAQTPTGTNYGYTF. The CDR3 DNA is TGCAGCGCCCAAACTCCGACAGGGACTAACTATGGCTACACCTTC. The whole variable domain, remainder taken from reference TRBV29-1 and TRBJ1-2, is SAVISQKPSRDICQRGTSLTIQCQVDSQVTMMFWYRQQPGQSLTLIATANQGSEATYESGFVIDKFPISRPNLTFSTLTVSNMSPEDSSIYLCSAQTPTGTNYGYTFGSGTRLTVV.